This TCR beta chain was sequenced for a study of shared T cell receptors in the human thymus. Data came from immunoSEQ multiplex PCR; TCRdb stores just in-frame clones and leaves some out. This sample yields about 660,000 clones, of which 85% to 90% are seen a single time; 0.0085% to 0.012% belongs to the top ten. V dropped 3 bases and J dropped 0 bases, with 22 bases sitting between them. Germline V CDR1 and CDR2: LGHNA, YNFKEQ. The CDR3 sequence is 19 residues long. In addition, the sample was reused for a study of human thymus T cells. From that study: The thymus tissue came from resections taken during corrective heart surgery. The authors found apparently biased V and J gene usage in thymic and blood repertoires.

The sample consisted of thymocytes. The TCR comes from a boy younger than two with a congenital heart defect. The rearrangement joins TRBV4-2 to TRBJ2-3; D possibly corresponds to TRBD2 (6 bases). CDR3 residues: CASSHFRALSGASTDTQYF. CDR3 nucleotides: TGTGCCAGCAGCCATTTTCGGGCTCTTAGCGGAGCTAGCACAGATACGCAGTATTTT.